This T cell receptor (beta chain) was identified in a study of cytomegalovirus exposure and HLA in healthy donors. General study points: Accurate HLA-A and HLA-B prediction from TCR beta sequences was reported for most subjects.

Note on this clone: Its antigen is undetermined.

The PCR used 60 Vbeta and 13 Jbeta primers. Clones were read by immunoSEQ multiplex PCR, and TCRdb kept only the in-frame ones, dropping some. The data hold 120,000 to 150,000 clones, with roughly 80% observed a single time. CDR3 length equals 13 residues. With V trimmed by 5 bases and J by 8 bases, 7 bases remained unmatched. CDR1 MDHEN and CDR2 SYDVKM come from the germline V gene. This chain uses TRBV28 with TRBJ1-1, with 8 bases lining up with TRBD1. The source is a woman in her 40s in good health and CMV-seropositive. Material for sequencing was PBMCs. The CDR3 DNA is TGTGCCAGCAGTCGATCGGACAGGGAGGAAGCTTTCTTT. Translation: CASSRSDREEAFF.